The clone carrying this TCR beta chain was counted only a few times. What it recognizes is unknown. TCRdb independently ran MiXCR on the RT-PCR reads; one entry per CDR3 protein. The repertoire has a few hundred thousand distinct CDR3 sequences, roughly 22% of them found once; the top ten carry 9.5% to 13%. The entry originates in a study of response to subunit inactivated influenza vaccine. General study results and limits: There was a suggestion from the authors that each seasonal influenza vaccination recruits few new T cells.

This sequence originates from a man aged 50 to 69 who received an inactivated influenza vaccine. This sample comprised PBMCs from blood, obtained less than 22 months after vaccination.

CDR3 in DNA: TGCAGCGTTGCGGTGAGCTCTGGGGCCAACGTCCTGACTTTC. Translated: CSVAVSSGANVLTF. The chain recombines TRBV29-1 with TRBJ2-6; D is undetermined. Germline assignment: CDR1 SQVTM and CDR2 ANQGSEA. Between the trimmed V and J ends, which lost 4 bases and 0 bases, there was a span of 7 bases. The CDR3 runs 14 residues.